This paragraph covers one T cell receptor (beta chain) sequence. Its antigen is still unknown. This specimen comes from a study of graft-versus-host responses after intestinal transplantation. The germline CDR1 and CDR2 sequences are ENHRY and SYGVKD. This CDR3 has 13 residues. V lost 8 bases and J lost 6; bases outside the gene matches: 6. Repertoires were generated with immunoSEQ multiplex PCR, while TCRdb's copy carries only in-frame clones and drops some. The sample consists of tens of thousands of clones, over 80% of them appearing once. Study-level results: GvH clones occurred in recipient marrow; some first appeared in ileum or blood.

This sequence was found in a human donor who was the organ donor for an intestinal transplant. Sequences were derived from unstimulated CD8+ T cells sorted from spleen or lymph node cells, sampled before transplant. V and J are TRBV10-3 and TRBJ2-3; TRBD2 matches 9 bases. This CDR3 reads CAIGGGGADTQYF. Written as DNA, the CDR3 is TGTGCCATCGGGGGCGGGGGGGCGGATACGCAGTATTTT.